This note documents a single T cell receptor beta chain sequence. What it binds is unknown. Only in-frame clones appear in the TCRdb table, and some are missing; sequencing was by immunoSEQ multiplex PCR. Among over 100,000 clones, approximately 85% were seen once, and the ten largest hold roughly 13%. Germline CDR1 is MDHEN and CDR2 is SYDVKM. V lost 7 bases, J lost 9 bases, and 18 bases stayed unmatched. The CDR3 is 15 residues long. The entry originates in a study of T cell responses to AZD1222 COVID-19 vaccine. Notes on the study in general: Repertoires were sampled only after the peak T cell response. Donor demographics were predominantly white British with a female majority; clonal diversity may be underestimated. Variant regions that are unmutated are reportedly the target of nearly half of spike-specific TCRs. Spike-specific TCRs gained breadth and depth after people received two AZD1222 doses.

The receptor's source is an adult in good health. The material was peripheral blood, obtained on day 0 of MenACWY control vaccination. The rearrangement uses TRBV28 and TRBJ2-7, with 7 bases matching TRBD2. The CDR3 spells CASTNEVGGRSGQYF. In DNA form, the CDR3 reads TGTGCCAGCACCAATGAGGTGGGGGGGAGATCTGGGCAGTACTTC. The complete variable domain, with remaining parts taken from reference TRBV28 and TRBJ2-7, reads DVKVTQSSRYLVKRTGEKVFLECVQDMDHENMFWYRQDPGLGLRLIYFSYDVKMKEKGDIPEGYSVSREKKERFSLILESASTNQTSMYLCASTNEVGGRSGQYFGPGTRLTVT.